This T cell receptor (beta chain) was found in a study of blood T cell repertoires in COVID-19. CDR3 length equals 18 residues. Germline CDR1 is LGHNA and CDR2 is YNFKEQ. The trim removed 4 bases at V and 0 bases at J, leaving 11 bases unmatched. Sequencing was performed with immunoSEQ multiplex PCR; in TCRdb, only in-frame clones are kept and a portion is missing. The repertoire holds about 170,000 clones, with about 86% as singletons. The chain recombines TRBV4-2 with TRBJ2-2; 7 nucleotides align to TRBD1. The sample consisted of peripheral blood. The receptor's source is a young man with active or convalescent COVID-19. In nucleotides, the CDR3 is TGTGCCAGCAGCCGGGTGGGGACAGCAAAGGCGAACACCGGGGAGCTGTTTTTT. Translation: CASSRVGTAKANTGELFF.